These 27 T cell receptor beta chains came from one sample sequenced in a study of blood T cell repertoires in COVID-19. TCRdb's copy holds only in-frame clones and misses some; the assay was immunoSEQ multiplex PCR. The sample shows 110,000 to 150,000 clones, 75% to 85% of them seen only once. The sequencing input was peripheral blood. The source is a woman aged 45 to 65 with acute or convalescent COVID-19.

The chain recombines TRBV7-6 with TRBJ1-5; maybe TRBD1 (5 bases). The CDR3 is 15 amino acids. The V end was cut by 5 bases, the J end by 5 bases, with 16 bases between. Germline-derived CDR1 and CDR2 are SGHVS and FNYEAQ. The CDR3 loop reads CASSLDSGLYQPQHF. DNA of the CDR3: TGTGCCAGCAGCCTCGACAGCGGGCTTTATCAGCCCCAGCATTTT.

This chain joins TRBV2 and TRBJ1-6, with D possibly being TRBD1 (6 bases). The germline V and J ends were trimmed by 6 bases and 8 bases, with 17 bases remaining between them. Germline-derived CDR1 and CDR2 are SNHLY and FYNNEI. The CDR3 extends over 15 amino acids. The DNA of the CDR3 is TGTGCCAGCAGAGTTACAGGGTTAGAGTATTCACCCCTCCACTTT. It codes for CASRVTGLEYSPLHF.

The V call is TRBV6-2 or TRBV6-3, the J call TRBJ1-3; D is unclear. The CDR3 has 14 amino acids. V shed 6 bases and J shed 0 bases, with 9 bases lying between them. Germline V gene sequence: CDR1 MNHEY, CDR2 SVGEGT. CDR3 amino acids: CASSNGLSGNTIYF. CDR3 nucleotide sequence: TGTGCCAGCAGCAACGGACTCTCTGGAAACACCATATATTTT.

The chain employs TRBV7-2 and TRBJ2-7, with 11 bases lining up with TRBD2. This CDR3 is built from 12 residues. The V gene end was trimmed by 5 bases and the J gene end by 10 bases; junction bases not matched to a gene: 4. CDR1 is SGHTA and CDR2 is FQGNSA in the germline V gene. In DNA, the CDR3 is TGTGCCAGCAGCAACCTAGCGGGGGGCCAGTACTTC. Protein sequence: CASSNLAGGQYF.

The chain links TRBV7-2 to TRBJ2-1; 7 positions match TRBD2. Germline V lookup: CDR1 SGHTA, CDR2 FQGNSA. Unmatched junction bases numbered 12, after V lost 1 base and J lost 12 bases. The CDR3 runs 15 residues. CDR3 residues: CASSLVRERGSRQFF. CDR3 DNA: TGTGCCAGCAGCTTAGTAAGAGAGCGGGGAAGTCGGCAGTTCTTC.

The chain couples TRBV5-1 to TRBJ2-3, with 7 bases aligning to TRBD1. CDR3 length equals 15 residues. Losses at the gene ends were 2 bases for V and 4 bases for J; bases not matched to a gene: 7. CDR1 SGHRS and CDR2 YFSETQ come from the germline V gene. This chain's CDR3 is CASSFGTAGADTQYF. The DNA for the CDR3 is TGCGCCAGCAGCTTCGGGACAGCCGGCGCAGATACGCAGTATTTT. The full variable domain, its missing parts supplied by reference TRBV5-1 and TRBJ2-3, is KAGVTQTPRYLIKTRGQQVTLSCSPISGHRSVSWYQQTPGQGLQFLFEYFSETQRNKGNFPGRFSGRQFSNSRSEMNVSTLELGDSALYLCASSFGTAGADTQYFGPGTRLTVL.

This chain links TRBV7-8 with TRBJ2-7, with 10 bases aligning to TRBD2. This CDR3 has 14 residues. Trimming cost V 5 bases and J 2 bases; bases outside gene matches: 3. Germline V gives CDR1 SGHVS, CDR2 FQNEAQ. For the CDR3, the DNA is TGTGCCAGCAGCCTTAGCGGGGGGACCTACGAGCAGTACTTC. This sequence encodes CASSLSGGTYEQYF.

The chain combines TRBV7-9 with TRBJ1-2; D is possibly TRBD1 (6 bases). Germline values: CDR1 SEHNR, CDR2 FQNEAQ (reference sequence). V lost 4 bases, J lost 6 bases, and 30 bases lay in between. The CDR3 sequence is 19 residues long. The CDR3 is CASSSNSDEQGLTRHGYTF. For the CDR3, the DNA is TGTGCCAGCAGCTCTAACTCCGACGAACAGGGCTTAACAAGGCATGGCTACACCTTC. The full variable domain, rest sourced from reference TRBV7-9 and TRBJ1-2, is DTGVSQNPRHKITKRGQNVTFRCDPISEHNRLYWYRQTLGQGPEFLTYFQNEAQLEKSRLLSDRFSAERPKGSFSTLEIQRTEQGDSAMYLCASSSNSDEQGLTRHGYTFGSGTRLTVV.

V is TRBV11-2 and J is TRBJ1-1; D remains unclear. Trimming left V 2 bases short and J 7 bases short, with 11 bases between. The CDR3 is made up of 13 amino acids. Per the germline V gene, CDR1 is SGHAT and CDR2 is FQNNGV. The chain's CDR3 is CASSLSGIGEAFF. The CDR3 DNA sequence: TGTGCCAGCAGCTTATCCGGGATCGGTGAAGCTTTCTTT.

The CDR3 reads CASSLDFQGTRTDTQYF. The CDR3 nucleotides are TGTGCCAGCAGCTTAGATTTCCAGGGTACTCGCACAGATACGCAGTATTTT. The chain carries TRBV11-2 and TRBJ2-3, with D tentatively TRBD1 (5 bases). V gave up 0 bases and J gave up 1 base, with 14 bases separating them. Germline CDR1 SGHAT, CDR2 FQNNGV. The CDR3 contains 17 residues.

The chain links TRBV19 to TRBJ1-1; a weak D match, TRBD1 (6 bases). Germline V gives CDR1 LNHDA, CDR2 SQIVND (reference sequence). Deletions cut 3 bases from V and 3 bases from J, with 8 bases between. This CDR3 spans 13 amino acids. In DNA form, the CDR3 reads TGTGCCAGTAGTATTCCAGGGGACACTGAAGCTTTCTTT. It codes for CASSIPGDTEAFF.

The chain couples TRBV6-5 to TRBJ1-5; D not certain. The CDR3 covers 13 residues. Trimming removed 8 bases at V and 1 base at J, with 9 bases between. Germline CDR1 and CDR2: MNHEY and SVGAGI. This CDR3 reads CASHGESNQPQHF. As DNA, the CDR3 is TGTGCCAGCCACGGAGAGAGCAATCAGCCCCAGCATTTT.

This chain joins TRBV20-1 and TRBJ2-5; a possible D gene is TRBD1 (5 bases). The V end lost 5 bases, the J end lost 5 bases, and 6 bases lay between the germline ends. CDR3 length: 10 residues. The germline V gene has CDR1 DFQATT and CDR2 SNEGSKA (reference sequence). CDR3: CSAAGETQYF. The CDR3 bases are TGCAGTGCTGCAGGGGAGACCCAGTACTTC.

As concerns this clone: This CDR3 is also generated by other DNA sequences in the sample. This chain links TRBV5-1 with TRBJ2-3; 10 positions agree with TRBD2. CDR1 and CDR2 (germline): SGHRS, YFSETQ. J was trimmed by 2 bases and V by 0 bases; bases with no gene match: 3. CDR3 length: 16 residues. The CDR3 sequence is CASSLGLAGDTDTQYF. For the CDR3, the DNA is TGCGCCAGCAGCTTGGGGCTAGCGGGGGACACAGATACGCAGTATTTT.

J is TRBJ1-1 and V is TRBV7-3; D remains ambiguous. CDR3 size: 16 residues. Germline assignment: CDR1 SGHTA and CDR2 FQGTGA. Deletions cut 5 bases from V and 3 bases from J, with 19 bases between. CDR3 in amino acids: CASSTGNSGRYTEAFF. CDR3 sequence (DNA): TGTGCCAGCAGCACCGGGAACTCAGGAAGGTACACTGAAGCTTTCTTT.

The chain recombines TRBV6-1 with TRBJ1-4; no definite D call. This CDR3 has 14 residues. Germline CDR1 reads MNHNS; CDR2 reads SASEGT. V lost 1 base and J 5 bases, leaving 8 bases between the germline ends. The CDR3 loop reads CASSEGSVNEKLFF. CDR3 nucleotides: TGTGCCAGCAGTGAAGGGTCAGTCAATGAAAAACTGTTTTTT.

This CDR3 reads CASSLGLAGVYEQFF. The CDR3 DNA reads TGCGCCAGCAGCCTGGGACTAGCGGGGGTTTATGAGCAGTTCTTC. The chain has TRBV5-1 and TRBJ2-1; 14 bases line up with TRBD2. The V segment lost 4 bases and the J segment 8 bases; nucleotides outside the gene matches: 5. The CDR3 runs 15 residues. Germline CDR1 SGHRS, CDR2 YFSETQ.

The chain couples TRBV6-2 or TRBV6-3 to TRBJ2-2; D is unclear. The germline V and J ends were trimmed by 0 bases and 6 bases, with 11 bases remaining between them. Germline V lookup: CDR1 MNHEY, CDR2 SVGEGT. The CDR3 has 15 amino acids. Here the CDR3 DNA reads TGTGCCAGCAGTTACTCGACGACTTCCTCCGGGGAGCTGTTTTTT. This encodes CASSYSTTSSGELFF.

The chain carries TRBV9 and TRBJ2-7, with 12 bases that match TRBD1. Germline CDR1 and CDR2: SGDLS and YYNGEE. With 3 bases clipped from V and 4 bases from J, the junction kept 5 bases outside the gene matches. This CDR3 spans 15 amino acids. The CDR3 loop is CASSARDRGLYEQYF. In DNA form, the CDR3 reads TGTGCCAGCAGCGCGAGGGACAGGGGGCTGTACGAGCAGTACTTC. The full variable domain, with the rest looked up from reference TRBV9 and TRBJ2-7, is DSGVTQTPKHLITATGQRVTLRCSPRSGDLSVYWYQQSLDQGLQFLIQYYNGEERAKGNILERFSAQQFPDLHSELNLSSLELGDSALYFCASSARDRGLYEQYFGPGTRLTVT.

The chain links TRBV2 to TRBJ1-5; 10 positions agree with TRBD1. V trimming: 3 bases; J trimming: 7 bases; junction bases outside the gene matches: 3. The V gene's germline CDR1 is SNHLY and CDR2 FYNNEI. CDR3 size: 14 residues. The DNA for the CDR3 is TGTGCCAGCAGTGAGGCGACAGGGGGCCAGCCCCAGCATTTT. This translates into CASSEATGGQPQHF.

This chain links TRBV5-1 with TRBJ2-2; 10 bases align to TRBD1. Germline assignment: CDR1 SGHRS and CDR2 YFSETQ. The CDR3 length is 20 residues. The V segment lost 5 bases and the J segment 0 bases; nucleotides outside the gene matches: 16. DNA for the CDR3: TGCGCCAGCAGGCCCCCCCGGACGGTGGGACAGGGGACGAACACCGGGGAGCTGTTTTTT. Its protein product is CASRPPRTVGQGTNTGELFF.

The CDR3 loop is CASSQSTGALKTGELFF. The DNA for the CDR3 is TGTGCCAGTAGCCAATCGACAGGGGCCCTAAAGACCGGGGAGCTGTTTTTT. This chain links TRBV19 with TRBJ2-2; 8 bases fit TRBD1. The CDR3 runs 17 residues. Trimming took 6 bases from V and 5 from J; bases not matched to a gene: 14. Germline-derived CDR1 and CDR2 are LNHDA and SQIVND (reference sequence).

V and J are TRBV7-2 and TRBJ1-2; 12 nucleotides line up with TRBD1. In germline, CDR1 is SGHTA, CDR2 FQGNSA. With V trimmed by 0 bases and J by 6 bases, 14 bases remained unmatched. The CDR3 consists of 19 residues. As DNA, the CDR3 is TGTGCCAGCAGCTTAGCGTATGTAGGGTCGGGACAGGGGGCGCATGGCTACACCTTC. It encodes CASSLAYVGSGQGAHGYTF.

This chain joins TRBV27 and TRBJ1-2, with D perhaps matching TRBD1 (5 bases). V was cut by 4 bases and J by 4 bases, with 10 bases left in between. The CDR3 contains 13 residues. CDR1 is MNHEY, CDR2 SMNVEV, per germline (reference sequence). The CDR3 region is CASSSDRTYGYTF. The CDR3 bases are TGTGCCAGCAGTTCCGACAGAACCTATGGCTACACCTTC.

This clone showed up just a few times. The gene calls are TRBV5-1 and TRBJ1-4; possibly TRBD1 for D (5 bases). The CDR3 runs 18 residues. V shed 4 bases and J shed 0 bases, with 19 bases lying between them. The germline V gene encodes CDR1 SGHRS and CDR2 YFSETQ. The chain's CDR3 is CASSSRPQGTSTNEKLFF. The CDR3 DNA sequence: TGCGCCAGCAGCAGCAGGCCCCAGGGTACATCAACTAATGAAAAACTGTTTTTT.

The rearrangement uses TRBV2 and TRBJ1-5, with a possible D match to TRBD1 (5 bases). Germline lookup yields CDR1 SNHLY and CDR2 FYNNEI. This CDR3 spans 16 amino acids. Trimming pared 4 bases from V and 5 bases from J, leaving 18 bases between. The DNA for the CDR3 is TGTGCCAGCAGTGTAATGGGGCAGGAGATAGATCAGCCCCAGCATTTT. Protein: CASSVMGQEIDQPQHF. The complete variable domain, with remaining parts taken from reference TRBV2 and TRBJ1-5, reads EPEVTQTPSHQVTQMGQEVILRCVPISNHLYFYWYRQILGQKVEFLVSFYNNEISEKSEIFDDQFSVERPDGSNFTLKIRSTKLEDSAMYFCASSVMGQEIDQPQHFGDGTRLSIL.

The V call is TRBV30, the J call TRBJ2-3; 9 bases match TRBD2. CDR3 length: 16 amino acids. Trimming removed 5 bases from V and 1 base from J; junction bases left unmatched: 10. Germline CDR1 GTSNPN, CDR2 SVGIG (reference sequence). This CDR3 reads CAWSGGAGGGTDTQYF. CDR3 in DNA: TGTGCCTGGTCCGGGGGAGCGGGGGGTGGCACAGATACGCAGTATTTT.